The 32 T cell receptor beta chains reported below all come from one sample, sequenced in a study of beta chain features in type 1 diabetes. Whole-study findings and limits: Type 1 diabetes patients had moderately but significantly shorter TCRB CDR3s in all four CD4+ subsets.

The antigens these receptors bind are not known. Expressed TCRB transcripts were sequenced after all isolated RNA was converted to cDNA. Libraries were prepared by immunoSEQ multiplex PCR; TCRdb keeps only in-frame clonotypes and omits some of them. This table holds about 660,000 clones, over 13% found once. The sequenced sample was naive CD4+ T cells from blood. The receptors stem from a man younger than 35 with type 1 diabetes.

The chain combines TRBV7-2 with TRBJ1-5; TRBD1 might be the D (5 bases). Germline loops: CDR1 SGHTA, CDR2 FQGNSA. The CDR3 runs to 17 residues. Trimming pared 1 base from V and 1 base from J, leaving 14 bases between. Here the CDR3 DNA reads TGTGCCAGCAGCTTAGTGGGGGGATGGAGGAGCAATCAGCCCCAGCATTTT. Translating it yields CASSLVGGWRSNQPQHF.

This clone has just a few counts. This chain connects TRBV29-1 to TRBJ2-5; the D gene is possibly TRBD1 (5 bases). The J call is in doubt because the DNA end fits TRBJ2-7 better. The CDR3 length is 12 residues. Germline values: CDR1 SQVTM, CDR2 ANQGSEA. CDR3 residues: CREQEISYEQYF. The CDR3, as DNA: TGCAGAGAACAGGAGATCTCCTACGAGCAGTACTTC.

V and J are TRBV19 and TRBJ1-2; D is unclear. The CDR3 is made up of 15 amino acids. Germline V gene sequence: CDR1 LNHDA, CDR2 SQIVND (reference sequence). Trimming removed 5 bases from V and 5 bases from J, with 18 bases in between. CDR3 in DNA: TGTGCCAGTAGTGAGACTCCGGGTGGCGTTTATGGCTACACCTTC. Its protein product is CASSETPGGVYGYTF.

The genes are TRBV25-1 and TRBJ1-1, with 7 bases that match TRBD1. CDR1 and CDR2 from the germline V gene are MGHDK and SYGVNS. The CDR3 spans 14 residues. V shed 7 bases and J 3 bases; nucleotides not matched to a gene: 8. The CDR3 DNA follows: TGTGCCAGCACTGACAGGGTTATAGACACTGAAGCTTTCTTT. Its protein product is CASTDRVIDTEAFF.

This clone was picked up a small number of times. CDR3 nucleotide sequence: TGTGCCAGCAGCCTTCCCGGCACCGGACACACCGGGGAGCTGTTTTTT. It yields the protein CASSLPGTGHTGELFF. The chain links TRBV13 to TRBJ2-2; D ambiguous. The CDR3 has 16 amino acids. Germline-derived CDR1 and CDR2 are PRHDT and FYEKMQ (reference sequence). Trimming took off 5 bases at V and 3 bases at J, with 16 bases between the two ends.

This clone was observed a handful of times. This chain links TRBV5-6 with TRBJ2-1, with no clear D. The CDR3 totals 14 residues. Germline CDR1 and CDR2: SGHDT and YYEEEE. Trimming pared 3 bases from V and 4 bases from J, leaving 11 bases between. CDR3 in amino acids: CASSSRLGYNEQFF. The CDR3 nucleotides are TGTGCCAGCAGCTCTCGGCTTGGTTACAATGAGCAGTTCTTC.

This rearrangement joins TRBV18 to TRBJ2-1; the D is unclear. The germline V gene encodes CDR1 KGHSH and CDR2 LQKENI. V shed 5 bases and J shed 4 bases, with 15 bases lying between them. The CDR3 has 15 residues. The CDR3 sequence: CASSEVSLLYNEQFF. The CDR3 DNA is TGTGCCAGCTCAGAGGTCTCACTACTATACAATGAGCAGTTCTTC.

The chain joins TRBV6-1 to TRBJ2-4, with TRBD2 as a possible D gene (6 bases). V lost 0 bases, J lost 12 bases, and 15 bases lay in between. The CDR3 spans 14 residues. CDR1 is MNHNS, CDR2 SASEGT, per germline. The CDR3 spells CASSEATRRRGQYF. As DNA, the CDR3 is TGTGCCAGCAGTGAAGCAACGCGACGGAGGGGTCAGTACTTC.

The chain carries TRBV7-2 and TRBJ2-3; TRBD2 matches 9 bases. Unmatched junction bases numbered 6, after V lost 2 bases and J lost 9 bases. Germline CDR1 SGHTA, CDR2 FQGNSA. The CDR3 contains 14 residues. CDR3: CASSLSGTSPTQYF. DNA of the CDR3: TGTGCCAGCAGCTTAAGCGGGACTAGCCCAACGCAGTATTTT.

The CDR3 protein is CASSLVPENTEAFF. CDR3 DNA sequence: TGCGCCAGCAGCTTGGTACCGGAAAACACTGAAGCTTTCTTT. This sequence joins TRBV5-1 and TRBJ1-1; D unresolved. The CDR3 has 14 amino acids. V lost 0 bases to trimming and J lost 2 bases, with 8 bases between them. Germline V gene data show CDR1 as SGHRS and CDR2 as YFSETQ.

The chain recombines TRBV9 with TRBJ2-6, with 9 bases fitting TRBD2. V lost 0 bases, J lost 1 base, and 5 bases stayed unmatched. Germline V lookup: CDR1 SGDLS, CDR2 YYNGEE. This CDR3 is 18 amino acids long. The CDR3 DNA sequence: TGTGCCAGCAGCGTAGGTAGTAGCGGGGGTTCTGGGGCCAACGTCCTGACTTTC. It is translated as CASSVGSSGGSGANVLTF.

This clone was counted between two and nine times. The chain joins TRBV30 to TRBJ2-7; unclear D gene. This CDR3 is built from 13 residues. The germline gives CDR1 GTSNPN, CDR2 SVGIG (reference sequence). The V and J ends lost 2 bases and 7 bases respectively, with 15 bases between them. CDR3 residues: CAWSSERVGEQYF. In DNA form, the CDR3 reads TGTGCCTGGAGTAGCGAGCGCGTGGGAGAGCAGTACTTC.

This clone occurred a few times. The chain employs TRBV25-1 and TRBJ1-2, with 8 bases fitting TRBD1. The trim removed 9 bases at V and 3 bases at J, leaving 9 bases unmatched. The V gene's germline CDR1 is MGHDK and CDR2 SYGVNS. This CDR3 region has 14 residues. The CDR3 region is CASKGQGAYYGYTF. The CDR3 DNA reads as TGTGCCAGTAAAGGGCAGGGGGCGTACTATGGCTACACCTTC.

The chain couples TRBV27 to TRBJ1-2, with a weak D call TRBD1 (5 bases). The V and J ends lost 2 bases and 3 bases respectively, with 10 bases between them. The germline V gene encodes CDR1 MNHEY and CDR2 SMNVEV (reference sequence). The CDR3 runs 14 residues. The CDR3 spells CASSLRQGDYGYTF. In nucleotides, the CDR3 is TGTGCCAGCAGTTTACGGCAGGGCGACTATGGCTACACCTTC.

In its sample, this clone was seen a few times. J is TRBJ1-1 and V is TRBV29-1; the match to TRBD1 covers 9 bases. V lost 4 bases to trimming and J lost 6 bases; unmatched junction nucleotides: 12. Germline CDR1 reads SQVTM; CDR2 reads ANQGSEA. The CDR3 extends over 15 amino acids. CDR3 sequence reads: CSVAMRDRVRAEAFF. CDR3 DNA sequence: TGCAGCGTTGCGATGCGGGACAGGGTCAGGGCTGAAGCTTTCTTT.

This clone was observed a handful of times. The V gene is TRBV18, the J gene TRBJ2-3, with TRBD2 matching over 10 bases. V shed 2 bases and J 7 bases; nucleotides not matched to a gene: 9. The CDR3 totals 16 residues. Germline CDR1 and CDR2: KGHSH and LQKENI. The CDR3 reads CASSPYPSGSLNTQYF. Here the CDR3 DNA reads TGTGCCAGCTCACCATATCCTAGCGGGAGTCTCAATACGCAGTATTTT.

This clone has more than one count but fewer than ten. This chain uses TRBV7-9 with TRBJ1-2, with a possible D match to TRBD1 (6 bases). CDR3 length equals 16 residues. V was cut by 2 bases and J by 4 bases, with 17 bases left in between. Per the germline V gene, CDR1 is SEHNR and CDR2 is FQNEAQ (reference sequence). CDR3 sequence reads: CASSLNRDTNLYGYTF. DNA of the CDR3: TGTGCCAGCAGCTTAAATCGGGACACCAACCTCTATGGCTACACCTTC. The whole variable domain, filled in from reference TRBV7-9 and TRBJ1-2, reads DTGVSQNPRHKITKRGQNVTFRCDPISEHNRLYWYRQTLGQGPEFLTYFQNEAQLEKSRLLSDRFSAERPKGSFSTLEIQRTEQGDSAMYLCASSLNRDTNLYGYTFGSGTRLTVV.

The J gene is TRBJ2-5, the V gene TRBV29-1; D is perhaps TRBD1 (6 bases). CDR3 length: 13 amino acids. The germline V gene encodes CDR1 SQVTM and CDR2 ANQGSEA. The V and J ends lost 4 bases and 2 bases respectively, with 11 bases between them. The CDR3, as DNA: TGCAGCGTTGTAAGGGGGAGACAAGAGACCCAGTACTTC. As protein: CSVVRGRQETQYF.

CDR3 bases: TGCGCCAGCAGCTTGGTCGGTAGCCATGAGCAGTTCTTC. Its translation is CASSLVGSHEQFF. J is TRBJ2-1 and V is TRBV5-1; D not certain. Germline CDR1 SGHRS, CDR2 YFSETQ. This CDR3 comprises 13 residues. Between the trimmed V and J ends, which lost 0 bases and 8 bases, there was a span of 9 bases.

Worth noting for this clone: One end of the junction fails to match germline, which may point to a read error. The chain combines TRBV4-3 with TRBJ2-3, with D tentatively TRBD1 or TRBD2 (5 bases each). The germline gives CDR1 LGHNA, CDR2 YSLEER. The CDR3 extends over 12 amino acids. Written as DNA, the CDR3 is TGCGCCAGCAGCCTCGGACCCGGGGCGCCGAATTTT. This encodes CASSLGPGAPNF.

This chain links TRBV30 with TRBJ2-7; 10 positions match TRBD2. The CDR3 runs to 14 residues. Germline CDR1 is GTSNPN and CDR2 is SVGIG (reference sequence). The trim removed 3 bases at V and 5 bases at J, leaving 7 bases unmatched. The CDR3: CAWRIAGGPHEQYF. The DNA for the CDR3 is TGTGCCTGGAGAATAGCGGGAGGTCCCCACGAGCAGTACTTC. The full variable domain, in which reference TRBV30 and TRBJ2-7 provide the parts outside the CDR3, is SQTIHQWPATLVQPVGSPLSLECTVEGTSNPNLYWYRQAAGRGLQLLFYSVGIGQISSEVPQNLSASRPQDRQFILSSKKLLLSDSGFYLCAWRIAGGPHEQYFGPGTRLTVT.

This clone was detected only a few times. The chain recombines TRBV6-5 with TRBJ2-7, with 9 bases fitting TRBD1. The CDR3 runs to 14 residues. The V segment lost 8 bases and the J segment 5 bases; nucleotides outside the gene matches: 10. Germline V lookup: CDR1 MNHEY, CDR2 SVGAGI. CDR3 protein: CASGKDRGRDEQYF. The DNA for the CDR3 is TGTGCCAGCGGAAAGGACAGGGGCAGGGACGAGCAGTACTTC.

This chain links TRBV6-1 with TRBJ1-2; D is uncertain. The CDR3 is made up of 14 amino acids. The germline gives CDR1 MNHNS, CDR2 SASEGT. Trimming cost V 7 bases and J 3 bases, with 15 bases left between them. The CDR3 nucleotides are TGTGCCAGCATCCAAGACAACTTACACTATGGCTACACCTTC. This codes for CASIQDNLHYGYTF.

V gene TRBV7-6 combines with J gene TRBJ2-7; D unclear. Germline V lookup: CDR1 SGHVS, CDR2 FNYEAQ. The CDR3 runs to 16 residues. Trimming removed 0 bases at V and 1 base at J, with 13 bases between. CDR3 nucleotide sequence: TGTGCCAGCAGCTTAGCGTCTCTAAAGACGTCCTACGAGCAGTACTTC. Residues: CASSLASLKTSYEQYF.

This clone was detected a few times. The rearrangement uses TRBV18 and TRBJ2-5; TRBD1 agrees at 9 bases. The length of the CDR3 is 14 residues. CDR1 is KGHSH, CDR2 LQKENI, per germline. Trimming at V came to 8 bases and at J to 3 bases, leaving 7 bases not matched to a gene. The CDR3 region is CASRTGVSEETQYF. The CDR3 nucleotides read TGTGCCAGCAGGACAGGGGTATCGGAAGAGACCCAGTACTTC.

The chain recombines TRBV7-2 with TRBJ2-1, with D perhaps TRBD2 (6 bases). CDR3 size: 12 residues. The germline gives CDR1 SGHTA, CDR2 FQGNSA. V was trimmed by 4 bases and J by 15 bases, leaving 16 bases between them. The CDR3 here is CASSSTSQVTFF. In nucleotides, the CDR3 is TGTGCCAGCAGCTCAACTAGCCAGGTGACGTTCTTC.

This clone occurred a few times. The rearrangement joins TRBV5-4 to TRBJ2-7; D might be TRBD1 (5 bases). This CDR3 has 16 amino acids. The ends were cut back, 4 bases at V and 0 bases at J, with 17 bases in the middle. CDR1 SGHNT and CDR2 YYREEE come from the germline V gene (reference sequence). CDR3 in amino acids: CASSGPGRGSSYEQYF. Written as DNA, the CDR3 is TGTGCCAGCAGCGGGCCCGGAAGGGGAAGCTCCTACGAGCAGTACTTC.

This clone has more than one count but fewer than ten. This chain uses TRBV27 with TRBJ1-5; D gene unclear. From germline, CDR1 is MNHEY and CDR2 SMNVEV (reference sequence). CDR3 size: 14 residues. Trimming stripped 7 bases from V and 3 bases from J, with 13 bases between. The CDR3 here is CASKEGLINQPQHF. DNA of the CDR3: TGTGCCAGCAAAGAGGGCCTAATCAATCAGCCCCAGCATTTT.

Only a few counts were recorded for this clone. The chain combines TRBV7-3 with TRBJ2-5; maybe TRBD2 (5 bases). Deletions cut 1 base from V and 5 bases from J, with 8 bases between. Germline V gene sequence: CDR1 SGHTA, CDR2 FQGTGA. This CDR3 has 13 residues. CDR3 protein: CASSLRGAETQYF. In nucleotides, the CDR3 is TGTGCCAGCAGCTTAAGGGGAGCGGAGACCCAGTACTTC.

The chain employs TRBV5-1 and TRBJ2-3, with 10 bases fitting TRBD2. Germline V gene data show CDR1 as SGHRS and CDR2 as YFSETQ. CDR3 length equals 15 residues. V trimming: 3 bases; J trimming: 4 bases; junction bases outside the gene matches: 5. The CDR3 nucleotides read TGCGCCAGCAGCTACGGACTAGCGGCCGCAGATACGCAGTATTTT. Translating gives CASSYGLAAADTQYF.

V usage is TRBV5-4 and J usage is TRBJ1-1; 7 nucleotides line up with TRBD1. The germline CDR1 and CDR2 sequences are SGHNT and YYREEE (reference sequence). The CDR3 has 15 amino acids. After removal of 0 bases from V and 5 bases from J, the junction contained 7 bases not matched to a gene. The CDR3 DNA follows: TGTGCCAGCAGCTTGGGACAGGGAAGAGGAACTGAAGCTTTCTTT. This encodes CASSLGQGRGTEAFF.

The J gene is TRBJ2-2, the V gene TRBV30; 8 positions match TRBD1. The J segment lost 7 bases and the V segment lost 5 bases, leaving 6 bases of the junction unmatched. Germline assignment: CDR1 GTSNPN and CDR2 SVGIG (reference sequence). The CDR3 extends over 13 amino acids. CDR3 residues: CAWPDRVNGELFF. The DNA of the CDR3 is TGTGCCTGGCCGGACAGGGTCAACGGGGAGCTGTTTTTT.